The 26 T cell receptor beta chains below all came from one sample that was sequenced in a study of CXCR4 blockade with PD-1 therapy in pancreatic cancer. The method was immunoSEQ multiplex PCR; TCRdb's version includes in-frame clones alone and lacks a portion of them. This table has about 15,000 clones, over 60% appearing once. Sequencing was performed on tumor tissue. These receptors all stem from a human donor with pancreatic ductal adenocarcinoma.

This clone was picked up a small number of times. The chain links TRBV6-8 to TRBJ2-7; D remains ambiguous. Germline CDR1 MNHGY, CDR2 SAAAGT. The V and J ends lost 0 bases and 1 base respectively, with 7 bases between them. CDR3 length: 14 amino acids. Here the CDR3 reads CASSYSRLSYEQYF. CDR3 nucleotides: TGTGCCAGCAGTTACTCGCGACTTTCCTACGAGCAGTACTTC.

This chain links TRBV19 with TRBJ1-2, with 11 bases fitting TRBD1. The CDR3 is made up of 14 amino acids. With V trimmed by 6 bases and J by 2 bases, 2 bases remained unmatched. Germline lookup yields CDR1 LNHDA and CDR2 SQIVND (reference sequence). CDR3 DNA sequence: TGTGCCAGTAGGGGACAGGGGGACAACTATGGCTACACCTTC. Encoded protein: CASRGQGDNYGYTF.

The J gene is TRBJ1-1, the V gene TRBV28, with D perhaps TRBD1 (5 bases). The CDR3 has 12 residues. Per the germline V gene, CDR1 is MDHEN and CDR2 is SYDVKM. Trimming shortened V by 9 bases and J by 5 bases, and 13 bases separated the two germline ends. DNA of the CDR3: TGTGCCAGTTGCAGGGACGGTACTGAAGCTTTCTTT. Protein: CASCRDGTEAFF.

This chain uses TRBV6-8 with TRBJ2-7; D is tentatively TRBD1 or TRBD2 (5 bases each). CDR1 and CDR2 (germline): MNHGY, SAAAGT. The CDR3 has 15 residues. The germline V and J ends were trimmed by 0 bases and 5 bases, with 14 bases remaining between them. The CDR3 here is CASSYSLRDPDEQYF. Written as DNA, the CDR3 is TGTGCCAGCAGTTACTCACTCCGGGACCCGGACGAGCAGTACTTC.

The CDR3, as DNA: TGTGCCAGTAGTATAGTGGTGAGCGGGAGAAGGCACGAGCAGTACTTC. It yields the protein CASSIVVSGRRHEQYF. This chain connects TRBV19 to TRBJ2-7; 8 bases match TRBD2. Looked up from germline, CDR1 is LNHDA and CDR2 is SQIVND (reference sequence). This CDR3 has 16 residues. V lost 1 base to trimming and J lost 5 bases; unmatched junction nucleotides: 10.

The chain joins TRBV14 to TRBJ2-2, with 7 bases that match TRBD2. V dropped 5 bases and J dropped 6; count of bases not matched to a gene: 6. This CDR3 comprises 14 residues. The germline V gene encodes CDR1 SGHDN and CDR2 FVKESK. Here the CDR3 reads CASSSRLAAGELFF. CDR3 nucleotide sequence: TGTGCCAGCAGCTCTCGACTAGCCGCCGGGGAGCTGTTTTTT.

This rearrangement joins TRBV19 to TRBJ2-3, with unresolved D. The CDR3 extends over 13 amino acids. V was cut by 0 bases and J by 6 bases, with 7 bases left in between. Germline V gives CDR1 LNHDA, CDR2 SQIVND (reference sequence). The CDR3 region has the DNA TGTGCCAGTAGTATAGAGGTCGGCGATACGCAGTATTTT. This translates into CASSIEVGDTQYF.

In the case of this clone: Mismatch with germline at one junction end may stem from a read error. The chain links TRBV29-1 to TRBJ2-7; D may correspond to TRBD1 or TRBD2 (5 bases each). Germline V gene lookup returns CDR1 SQVTM and CDR2 ANQGSEA. This CDR3 contains 12 residues. CDR3 nucleotides: TGCAGCGCAAGGGACGGTACCTACGAGCAGTATTTC. Protein product: CSARDGTYEQYF.

This chain connects TRBV19 to TRBJ1-3; D gene unclear. Germline V CDR1 and CDR2: LNHDA, SQIVND (reference sequence). This CDR3 comprises 14 residues. The germline V and J ends were trimmed by 3 bases and 4 bases, with 10 bases remaining between them. The CDR3 bases are TGTGCCAGTAGTATGAGTCAGGTCGGAAACACCATATATTTT. Residues: CASSMSQVGNTIYF. Combining the CDR3 with reference TRBV19 and TRBJ1-3 gives the whole variable domain DGGITQSPKYLFRKEGQNVTLSCEQNLNHDAMYWYRQDPGQGLRLIYYSQIVNDFQKGDIAEGYSVSREKKESFPLTVTSAQKNPTAFYLCASSMSQVGNTIYFGEGSWLTVV.

The genes are TRBV19 and TRBJ2-7; a weak D match, TRBD1 (5 bases). There are 13 residues in the CDR3. With 3 bases removed from V and 2 bases from J, the gap between germline ends came to 8 bases. The germline V gene encodes CDR1 LNHDA and CDR2 SQIVND (reference sequence). The CDR3 loop is CASSIRGTYEQYF. DNA of the CDR3: TGTGCCAGTAGTATTAGGGGAACCTACGAGCAGTACTTC.

In this sample, this clone turned up a few times. The rearrangement joins TRBV9 to TRBJ2-5; 8 nucleotides align to TRBD2. Per germline, CDR1 SGDLS and CDR2 YYNGEE. This CDR3 region has 15 residues. V lost 0 bases, J lost 5 bases, and 6 bases stayed unmatched. DNA of the CDR3: TGTGCCAGCAGCGTAGGTTCGGGAGGGTGGGAGACCCAGTACTTC. Translation gives CASSVGSGGWETQYF.

This chain uses TRBV9 with TRBJ2-7; 14 bases fit TRBD2. The junction had 5 bases not matched to a gene; V was cut back by 0 bases and J by 6 bases. This CDR3 region has 16 residues. The germline CDR1 and CDR2 sequences are SGDLS and YYNGEE. CDR3 bases: TGTGCCAGCAGCGTAGCGGGGACTAGCGGGAGTAGCGAGCAGTACTTC. Protein: CASSVAGTSGSSEQYF.

This clone was found once. The V call is TRBV28, the J call TRBJ2-7; D is perhaps TRBD2 (6 bases). Deletions cut 6 bases from V and 2 bases from J, with 11 bases between. This CDR3 has 13 residues. CDR1 and CDR2 from the germline V gene are MDHEN and SYDVKM. The CDR3 loop is CASSRPGAYEQYF. CDR3 nucleotide sequence: TGTGCCAGCAGCCGACCGGGAGCCTACGAGCAGTACTTC. Looking up the rest from reference TRBV28 and TRBJ2-7 gives the full variable domain: DVKVTQSSRYLVKRTGEKVFLECVQDMDHENMFWYRQDPGLGLRLIYFSYDVKMKEKGDIPEGYSVSREKKERFSLILESASTNQTSMYLCASSRPGAYEQYFGPGTRLTVT.

The gene calls are TRBV25-1 and TRBJ2-7; D is perhaps TRBD2 (5 bases). CDR3 length: 12 amino acids. V lost 5 bases to trimming and J lost 6 bases, with 11 bases between them. Germline CDR1 and CDR2: MGHDK and SYGVNS. CDR3 nucleotide sequence: TGTGCCAGCAGTCTAGCCCTCTCCGAGCAGTACTTC. As protein: CASSLALSEQYF.

In its sample, this clone was seen once. V usage is TRBV27 and J usage is TRBJ2-7; D unresolved. V lost 6 bases and J lost 2, with 11 bases in between. This CDR3 contains 13 residues. CDR1 and CDR2 (germline): MNHEY, SMNVEV (reference sequence). In nucleotides, the CDR3 is TGTGCCAGCAGGGCTAATGGCGCCTACGAGCAGTACTTC. Protein sequence: CASRANGAYEQYF.

The V and J genes are TRBV28 and TRBJ1-1; D uncertain. Germline assignment: CDR1 MDHEN and CDR2 SYDVKM. CDR3 length equals 14 residues. V gave up 6 bases and J gave up 0 bases, with 11 bases separating them. The CDR3 DNA is TGTGCCAGCAGCTCCCCGCCTTTGAACACTGAAGCTTTCTTT. Its translation: CASSSPPLNTEAFF.

The rearrangement links TRBV25-1 to TRBJ1-1; no clear D gene. The CDR3 has 16 residues. Trimming stripped 1 base from V and 0 bases from J, with 12 bases between. Germline-derived CDR1 and CDR2 are MGHDK and SYGVNS. The CDR3 coding sequence is TGTGCCAGCAGTGAATCAAGATGGAGAATGAACACTGAAGCTTTCTTT. Its translation is CASSESRWRMNTEAFF.

This clone was counted a single time. The chain employs TRBV16 and TRBJ2-1, with a weak D call TRBD1 (5 bases). The germline CDR1 and CDR2 sequences are KGHSY and FQNENV. V lost 1 base, J lost 5 bases, and 9 bases lay in between. The CDR3 extends over 14 amino acids. CDR3 DNA sequence: TGTGCCAGCAGCCAATGGGGCGGAAACAATGAGCAGTTCTTC. It translates to CASSQWGGNNEQFF. Complete variable domain (other parts from reference TRBV16 and TRBJ2-1): GEEVAQTPKHLVRGEGQKAKLYCAPIKGHSYVFWYQQVLKNEFKFLISFQNENVFDETGMPKERFSAKCLPNSPCSLEIQATKLEDSAVYFCASSQWGGNNEQFFGPGTRLTVL.

This clone is termed medium-sized. The chain recombines TRBV6-8 with TRBJ2-7; D perhaps matches TRBD2 (6 bases). V lost 6 bases, J lost 7 bases, and 16 bases lay in between. Per the germline V gene, CDR1 is MNHGY and CDR2 is SAAAGT. CDR3 size: 13 residues. The DNA for the CDR3 is TGTGCCAGCAGACCATATTCCGGAGGGGAGCAGTACTTC. This encodes CASRPYSGGEQYF.

The rearrangement links TRBV18 to TRBJ1-1; D perhaps matches TRBD1 (5 bases). Trimming took 3 bases from V and 0 from J, leaving 20 bases between them. The CDR3 is 18 residues long. Germline V gene data show CDR1 as KGHSH and CDR2 as LQKENI. The CDR3 loop reads CASSPPNPHRNMNTEAFF. DNA of the CDR3: TGTGCCAGCTCACCGCCGAATCCGCACAGGAATATGAACACTGAAGCTTTCTTT.

The chain has TRBV28 and TRBJ2-1; weak D call: TRBD2 (6 bases). CDR1 is MDHEN and CDR2 is SYDVKM in the germline V gene. The CDR3 loop spans 14 amino acids. CDR3 region: CEWRLRDTDNEQFF. CDR3 bases: TGTGAGTGGCGTTTGCGGGATACGGACAATGAGCAGTTCTTC. Complete variable domain (other parts from reference TRBV28 and TRBJ2-1): DVKVTQSSRYLVKRTGEKVFLECVQDMDHENMFWYRQDPGLGLRLIYFSYDVKMKEKGDIPEGYSVSREKKERFSLILESASTNQTSMYLCEWRLRDTDNEQFFGPGTRLTVL.

This chain links TRBV28 with TRBJ1-1; D is perhaps TRBD1 (5 bases). CDR3 length: 12 amino acids. CDR1 and CDR2 from the germline V gene are MDHEN and SYDVKM. V lost 5 bases and J 6 bases, leaving 10 bases between the germline ends. CDR3 sequence reads: CASSGDGAEAFF. CDR3 nucleotides: TGTGCCAGCAGTGGGGACGGAGCTGAAGCTTTCTTT.

This rearrangement joins TRBV11-3 to TRBJ2-3; 9 nucleotides match TRBD1. Per the germline V gene, CDR1 is SGHNT and CDR2 is YENEEA. With 5 bases clipped from V and 6 bases from J, the junction kept 15 bases outside the gene matches. This CDR3 is 17 amino acids long. The CDR3 sequence is CASSPPGQGLPGDTQYF. The CDR3, as DNA: TGTGCCAGCAGCCCTCCGGGACAGGGCCTCCCGGGCGATACGCAGTATTTT. Filled out from reference TRBV11-3 and TRBJ2-3, the complete variable domain reads EAGVVQSPRYKIIEKKQPVAFWCNPISGHNTLYWYLQNLGQGPELLIRYENEEAVDDSQLPKDRFSAERLKGVDSTLKIQPAELGDSAVYLCASSPPGQGLPGDTQYFGPGTRLTVL.

The J gene is TRBJ1-2, the V gene TRBV19, with D possibly being TRBD1 (5 bases). The CDR3 has 15 amino acids. V lost 3 bases and J lost 2, with 13 bases in between. From germline, CDR1 is LNHDA and CDR2 SQIVND (reference sequence). CDR3 region: CASSMGDVLNYGYTF. The CDR3 nucleotides are TGTGCCAGTAGTATGGGGGACGTCTTAAACTATGGCTACACCTTC.

This clone appeared a single time. V usage is TRBV28 and J usage is TRBJ2-5, with TRBD2 matching 10 bases. Germline values: CDR1 MDHEN, CDR2 SYDVKM. V gave up 5 bases and J gave up 4 bases; unmatched junction bases: 13. The CDR3 is 17 residues long. CDR3 region: CASSIPGLALGGETQYF. The CDR3 bases are TGTGCCAGCAGTATTCCGGGACTAGCGTTGGGGGGAGAGACCCAGTACTTC.

On this clone: The junction differs from germline at one of its ends, possibly a read error. V gene TRBV18 combines with J gene TRBJ2-6; D is undetermined. This CDR3 has 18 amino acids. In germline, CDR1 is KGHSH, CDR2 LQKENI. The chain's CDR3 is CASSAPTVYPLWANVLTF. Written as DNA, the CDR3 is TGTGCCAGCTCAGCACCTACAGTTTACCCTCTCTGGGCCAACGTCCTGACTTTC.